These T cell receptor beta chains were read from a single sample in a study of shared clonotypes between healthy human individuals. Profiled with immunoSEQ multiplex PCR; TCRdb holds only in-frame clones, not every one. The profile shows approximately 460,000 clones, over 60% of them singletons. Sequencing was carried out using PBMCs. These receptors were collected from a woman in her thirties or forties in good health. Some clones in this sample may be carry-over from other donors' samples. Each CDR3 is given with its conserved first and last residue. D genes are given only for firm matches. Some rows have no size entry. The others give once, few or many, or a class for an expanded clone.

TRBV5-6,TRBJ2-2,.,.,CASSSSGTFTGELFF,TGTGCCAGCAGCTCCTCCGGGACTTTCACCGGGGAGCTGTTTTTT
TRBV10-3,TRBJ2-7,TRBD1,.,CARSPGQGYEQYF,TGTGCCAGAAGTCCGGGACAGGGCTACGAGCAGTACTTC
TRBV18,TRBJ2-7,TRBD1,.,CASSPGTDAYEQYF,TGTGCCAGCTCTCCCGGGACAGACGCCTACGAGCAGTACTTC
TRBV29-1,TRBJ1-3,.,.,CSVEGGWGNSGNTIYF,TGCAGCGTTGAAGGAGGGTGGGGAAACTCTGGAAACACCATATATTTT
TRBV18,TRBJ2-7,TRBD2,.,CASSSRTSGNEQYF,TGTGCCAGCTCATCCAGGACTAGCGGGAACGAGCAGTACTTC
TRBV2,TRBJ2-7,TRBD2,.,CASSEGPAGGYEQYF,TGTGCCAGCAGTGAAGGGCCCGCGGGGGGCTACGAGCAGTACTTC
TRBV27,TRBJ2-1,TRBD2,.,CASSLGSPRGGRSQFF,TGTGCCAGCAGTTTGGGATCCCCCCGGGGCGGGAGGAGCCAGTTCTTC
TRBV5-4,TRBJ2-7,.,.,CASSLRGSIYEQYF,TGTGCCAGCAGCTTGCGAGGGAGTATCTACGAGCAGTACTTC
TRBV28,TRBJ2-5,.,.,CASSFRGTPPQETQYF,TGTGCCAGCAGTTTTCGTGGGACCCCACCCCAAGAGACCCAGTACTTC
TRBV5-6,TRBJ2-3,.,.,CASSTQQDADTQYF,TGTGCCAGCAGCACACAACAGGATGCAGATACGCAGTATTTT
TRBV14,TRBJ1-2,TRBD1,.,CASSRQGYYGYTF,TGTGCCAGCAGCCGACAGGGGTACTATGGCTACACCTTC
TRBV19,TRBJ2-1,TRBD2,.,CASSIRLAMGTAYNEQFF,TGTGCCAGTAGTATAAGACTAGCGATGGGAACTGCCTACAATGAGCAGTTCTTC
TRBV11-2,TRBJ2-4,.,.,CASRVLPGNIQYF,TGTGCCAGCAGGGTCCTACCCGGGAACATTCAGTACTTC
TRBV28,TRBJ1-5,TRBD1,.,CASRAPSGTGNQPQHF,TGTGCCAGCAGGGCCCCGTCGGGGACAGGGAATCAGCCCCAGCATTTT
TRBV21-1,TRBJ2-7,.,few,CARIRLADDYEQYF,TGTGCCAGGATCCGACTAGCGGACGACTACGAGCAGTACTTC
TRBV5-1,TRBJ2-2,TRBD2,.,CASSGLGNTGELFF,TGCGCCAGCTCGGGACTAGGAAACACCGGGGAGCTGTTTTTT
TRBV5-1,TRBJ2-3,TRBD2,.,CASSGLSGRAGDTQYF,TGCGCCAGCAGCGGTCTGAGCGGGAGGGCCGGAGATACGCAGTATTTT
TRBV19,TRBJ2-5,.,.,CASSGGPAETQYF,TGTGCCAGTAGTGGCGGCCCGGCAGAGACCCAGTACTTC
TRBV6-1,TRBJ1-1,TRBD1,.,CASRRGRDTEAFF,TGTGCCAGCCGTAGGGGGCGAGACACTGAAGCTTTCTTT
TRBV10-3,TRBJ1-1,.,.,CAISKGGDTEAFF,TGTGCCATTTCCAAGGGGGGCGACACTGAAGCTTTCTTT
TRBV10-3,TRBJ2-2,.,.,CAIRGQFAGPQGTGELFF,TGTGCCATCAGGGGTCAGTTCGCGGGACCTCAGGGAACCGGGGAGCTGTTTTTT
TRBV7-8,TRBJ2-7,.,.,CASSLGAHLSYEQYF,TGTGCCAGCAGCTTAGGTGCTCACCTCTCCTACGAGCAGTACTTC
TRBV9,TRBJ2-1,.,many,CASGSEGGLPDLNTHEQFF,TGTGCCAGCGGGAGCGAAGGGGGTCTCCCTGACCTAAACACTCATGAGCAGTTCTTC
TRBV9,TRBJ2-3,TRBD1,.,CASSVDQTGVQYF,TGTGCCAGCAGCGTAGACCAGACAGGGGTACAGTATTTT
TRBV19,TRBJ2-3,TRBD2,.,CASSPHVAGGTDTQYF,TGTGCCAGTAGTCCCCATGTAGCGGGTGGCACAGATACGCAGTATTTT
TRBV6-1,TRBJ1-3,.,.,CAASSGNTIYF,TGTGCGGCCTCCTCTGGAAACACCATATATTTT